This is a list of T cell receptor beta chains from one sample in a study of blood T cell repertoires in COVID-19. Sequencing was performed with immunoSEQ multiplex PCR; in TCRdb, only in-frame clones are kept and a portion is missing. In the table there are a few hundred thousand clones, approximately 88% of which are singletons. The sequenced sample was peripheral blood. The receptors come from a woman in her thirties with COVID-19, enrolled during active disease. Each CDR3 is given with its conserved first and last residue. The D gene is left open where the match is weak. Some rows have no size entry. The others give once, few or many, or a class for an expanded clone.

size,D,J,V,DNA,CDR3
NA,NA,TRBJ2-5,TRBV28,TGTGCCAGCAGTTCCAGCGGCCACCAAGAGACCCAGTACTTC,CASSSSGHQETQYF
NA,NA,TRBJ1-5,TRBV7-2,TGTGCCAGCAGCTTAGGTCCAGGGCGGGATCATCAGCCCCAGCATTTT,CASSLGPGRDHQPQHF
NA,NA,TRBJ1-2,TRBV2,TGTGCCAGCAGTGAAGGTTCGTTTGGACAGATGTCCTATGGCTACACCTTC,CASSEGSFGQMSYGYTF
NA,NA,TRBJ2-2,TRBV4-3,TGCGCCAGCAGCCAAGTTGGTGGGGGCTCAGGGGAGCTGTTTTTT,CASSQVGGGSGELFF
NA,TRBD1,TRBJ1-2,TRBV10-3,TGTGCCAGTAAACCGGGACAGGGGACCCGTGCCACCTTC,CASKPGQGTRATF
NA,NA,TRBJ1-1,TRBV18,TGTGCCAGCTCACCAGATTTGAGCACTGAAGCTTTCTTT,CASSPDLSTEAFF
NA,NA,TRBJ2-2,TRBV11-3,TGTGCCAGCAGCTTAGACCAGGACGGGGAGCTGTTTTTT,CASSLDQDGELFF
NA,TRBD1,TRBJ2-3,TRBV11-3,TGTGCCAGCAGCCTCGGGCAGGGGGCTTATGATACGCAGTATTTT,CASSLGQGAYDTQYF
NA,TRBD2,TRBJ2-1,TRBV18,TGTGCCAGCTCACCACCGGGTTTAGCGGGGGAGGGTGAGCAGTTCTTC,CASSPPGLAGEGEQFF
NA,NA,TRBJ1-1,TRBV11-3,TGTGCCAGCAGCTTAGACGGGGGAAACACTGAAGCTTTCTTT,CASSLDGGNTEAFF
NA,TRBD2,TRBJ2-1,TRBV24-1,TGTGCCACCAGTGAAGGTGGGACTAGCGGCAATGAGCAGTTCTTC,CATSEGGTSGNEQFF
NA,TRBD2,TRBJ2-7,TRBV5-1,TGCGCCAGCAGGACTCCGGGACTAGACTACGAGCAGTACTTC,CASRTPGLDYEQYF
NA,NA,TRBJ2-2,TRBV16,TGTGCCAGCAGCCGCGTCGGGGTCGGCGGGGAGCTGTTTTTT,CASSRVGVGGELFF
NA,NA,TRBJ1-1,TRBV7-9,TGTGCCAGCAGCATCGGACAGTACACTGAAGCTTTCTTT,CASSIGQYTEAFF
once,NA,TRBJ2-3,TRBV6-2/TRBV6-3,TGTGCCAGCAGTTATAGGTTAGCGCCAGATACGCAGTATTTT,CASSYRLAPDTQYF
NA,TRBD1,TRBJ2-5,TRBV5-1,TGCGCCAGCAGCTTACAGGACAGGGGGCTTGGAGAGACCCAGTACTTC,CASSLQDRGLGETQYF
NA,TRBD1,TRBJ1-6,TRBV6-5,TGTGCCAGCAGTTTAACCGGGACAGAAACATCACCCCTCCACTTT,CASSLTGTETSPLHF
NA,TRBD1,TRBJ1-6,TRBV9,TGTGCCAGCAGCCCAGAAGGGACAGGAGATTCACCCCTCCACTTT,CASSPEGTGDSPLHF
NA,TRBD1,TRBJ1-5,TRBV4-2,TGTGCCAGCAGCCCACGGACAGGAGATAGCAATCAGCCCCAGCATTTT,CASSPRTGDSNQPQHF
NA,NA,TRBJ2-7,TRBV24-1,TGTGCCACCAGTGGAAAGAGCTCCTACGAGCAGTACTTC,CATSGKSSYEQYF
NA,NA,TRBJ1-1,TRBV3-1/TRBV3-2,TGTGCCAGCAGCCAGAGGGTTAGTAACACTGAAGCTTTCTTT,CASSQRVSNTEAFF
NA,TRBD2,TRBJ2-5,TRBV5-4,TGTGCCAGCAGCTTGAATAGCGGGGGAGGAGAGACCCAGTACTTC,CASSLNSGGGETQYF
NA,NA,TRBJ2-7,TRBV25-1,TGTGCCAGCAGTGAATTTCGTGGGGCCGCCGACGAGCAGTACTTC,CASSEFRGAADEQYF
NA,TRBD1,TRBJ1-4,TRBV7-9,TGTGCCAGCAGCTCCTTACAGGGGCGTCTATATGGTGAAAAACTGTTTTTT,CASSSLQGRLYGEKLFF
NA,TRBD1,TRBJ1-2,TRBV7-3,TGTGCCAGCAGCTTCGGGACAGGGGACGGCTACACCTTC,CASSFGTGDGYTF
once,TRBD2,TRBJ2-5,TRBV14,TGTGCCAGCAGCCCCGGCCGGGGGGTGAGGGAGACCCAGTACTTC,CASSPGRGVRETQYF
few,NA,TRBJ2-2,TRBV4-1,TGCGCCAGCAGCCACGGGGACACCGGGGAGCTGTTTTTT,CASSHGDTGELFF
NA,TRBD1,TRBJ2-1,TRBV20-1,TGCAGTGCAATCGACAGGGATGAGCAGTTCTTC,CSAIDRDEQFF
NA,NA,TRBJ1-4,TRBV30,TGTGCCTGGGGAGCTGAGGTAGAAAGAGAAAAACTGTTTTTT,CAWGAEVEREKLFF
NA,NA,TRBJ2-1,TRBV2,TGTGCCAGCAGTGGACTAAAACAACCGGTTCAGTCTACATTGTTGGTGGGTGAGCAGTTCTTC,CASSGLKQPVQSTLLVGEQFF
NA,NA,TRBJ2-7,TRBV7-2,TGTGCCAGCAGCTTAGTCGGGTACGAGCAGTACTTC,CASSLVGYEQYF
NA,TRBD2,TRBJ2-3,TRBV4-1,TGCGCCAGCAGCCAATCTAGACTAGCGGGCACCTTCACAGATACGCAGTATTTT,CASSQSRLAGTFTDTQYF
once,NA,TRBJ2-1,TRBV6-5,TGTGCCACCGGCGGTAGCGGATACAATGAGCAGTTCTTC,CATGGSGYNEQFF
NA,NA,TRBJ1-1,TRBV5-6,TGTGCCAGCAACTTGCGGGGGAACACTGAAGCTTTCTTT,CASNLRGNTEAFF
NA,TRBD1,TRBJ1-2,TRBV19,TGTGCCAGTAGTTCGGGACAGGGGATGTCCATAAATGGCTACACCTTC,CASSSGQGMSINGYTF
NA,TRBD1,TRBJ1-2,TRBV4-2,TGTGCCAGCAGCCAAGGGACAGGTGGCTACACCTTC,CASSQGTGGYTF
few,TRBD1,TRBJ1-1,TRBV28,TGTGCCAGCAGTCCTATAGACAGGGTCATAACAGCTTTCTTT,CASSPIDRVITAFF
NA,NA,TRBJ1-6,TRBV9,TGTGCCAGCAGCGTAGGGTTTGCAGAGGATTCACCCCTCCACTTT,CASSVGFAEDSPLHF
NA,NA,TRBJ2-5,TRBV3-1/TRBV3-2,TGTGCCAGCAGCCAACCGCGGGACTTCCAAGAGACCCAGTACTTC,CASSQPRDFQETQYF
once,TRBD1,TRBJ1-4,TRBV6-5,TGTGCCAGCAGTTTATCCCGTCCGGGACAGTCTGAAAAACTGTTTTTT,CASSLSRPGQSEKLFF
once,NA,TRBJ1-3,TRBV2,TGTGCCAGCAGTGGCGGCACCTCTGGAAACACCATATATTTT,CASSGGTSGNTIYF
NA,NA,TRBJ2-3,TRBV9,TGTGCCAGCAGCGTAGGAGTTAGCGGATCCACAGATACGCAGTATTTT,CASSVGVSGSTDTQYF
NA,TRBD2,TRBJ2-5,TRBV7-2,TGTGCCGTCAAACCGGGACTAGCGGTTTCCGAGACCCAGTACTTC,CAVKPGLAVSETQYF
few,NA,TRBJ2-1,TRBV18,TGTGCCAGCTCACCGTCGGTGCTTAAAGACAATGAGCAGTTCTTC,CASSPSVLKDNEQFF
NA,NA,TRBJ2-5,TRBV2,TGTGCCAGCAGTGCAAGTTGGCTAGTGGAGACCCAGTACTTC,CASSASWLVETQYF